The 17 T cell receptor beta chains below come from one sample, sequenced in a study of a mutant IDH1 vaccine in newly diagnosed glioma. As to time point: week 5, during vaccination. Mutant IDH1 20-mer peptide, at 300 ug, made up each vaccine dose, with topical imiquimod. Assay used: immunoSEQ multiplex PCR; TCRdb lists only in-frame clones, some missing. The table has approximately 40,000 clones, about 80% seen once. Antigen specificity for these receptors is unknown. Sequencing was performed on PBMCs, taken from a glioma patient whose treatment included an IDH1 peptide vaccine. These receptors came from a man in his forties with glioma.

This clone was picked up one time. The CDR3 bases are TGTGCCAGCAGCTTCGGGACAGGGGTACTTCCCGGGGAGCTGTTTTTT. Protein sequence: CASSFGTGVLPGELFF. The chain uses TRBV7-6 and TRBJ2-2; TRBD1 agrees at 10 bases. V gave up 3 bases and J gave up 6 bases; unmatched junction bases: 7. CDR1 is SGHVS, CDR2 FNYEAQ, per germline. The CDR3 spans 16 residues.

The V and J genes are TRBV19 and TRBJ1-2; D not certain. V was cut by 4 bases and J by 5 bases, with 14 bases left in between. Per germline, CDR1 LNHDA and CDR2 SQIVND (reference sequence). The CDR3 runs to 14 residues. The CDR3 is CASSTDDGRYGYTF. In DNA form, the CDR3 reads TGTGCCAGTAGTACGGACGACGGGAGGTATGGCTACACCTTC.

This chain joins TRBV10-2 and TRBJ1-1; D call uncertain. The CDR3 runs 16 residues. Germline CDR1 reads WSHSY; CDR2 reads SAAADI. V was pared by 2 bases and J by 1 base, with 14 bases between. DNA for the CDR3: TGCGCCAGCAGTGAGAGGCAAGGACGGACGAACACTGAAGCTTTCTTT. It codes for CASSERQGRTNTEAFF.

CDR3 loop: CASSQAQGINSGFGYTF. The CDR3, as DNA: TGCGCCAGCAGCCAAGCACAGGGTATTAATTCAGGGTTTGGCTACACCTTC. The gene calls are TRBV4-1 and TRBJ1-2, with a tentative D call TRBD1 (6 bases). Germline V gene sequence: CDR1 MGHRA, CDR2 YSYEKL. This CDR3 has 17 residues. The V end lost 1 base, the J end lost 7 bases, and 22 bases lay between the germline ends.

V gene TRBV30 combines with J gene TRBJ2-5; TRBD2 might be the D (6 bases). V shed 6 bases and J shed 0 bases, with 14 bases lying between them. This CDR3 is 14 amino acids long. Germline V gene data show CDR1 as GTSNPN and CDR2 as SVGIG (reference sequence). CDR3 nucleotide sequence: TGTGCCTGTTCTTCTGGGGGGTACCAAGAGACCCAGTACTTC. Encoded protein: CACSSGGYQETQYF.

The genes are TRBV2 and TRBJ1-2, with TRBD1 matching over 7 bases. V lost 3 bases and J lost 5; bases outside the gene matches: 6. This CDR3 has 14 residues. Germline loops: CDR1 SNHLY, CDR2 FYNNEI. For the CDR3, the DNA is TGTGCCAGCAGTGACGCCGGGACAGAGTATGGCTACACCTTC. As protein: CASSDAGTEYGYTF.

The genes are TRBV5-6 and TRBJ1-4; D not resolved. The germline gives CDR1 SGHDT, CDR2 YYEEEE. This CDR3 contains 14 residues. Trimming took off 5 bases at V and 7 bases at J, with 15 bases between the two ends. This CDR3 is CASSRRVRGEKLFF. In DNA, the CDR3 is TGTGCCAGCAGTCGACGCGTTCGTGGTGAAAAACTGTTTTTT. Full variable domain (missing parts from reference TRBV5-6 and TRBJ1-4): DAGVTQSPTHLIKTRGQQVTLRCSPKSGHDTVSWYQQALGQGPQFIFQYYEEEERQRGNFPDRFSGHQFPNYSSELNVNALLLGDSALYLCASSRRVRGEKLFFGSGTQLSVL.

V is TRBV5-1 and J is TRBJ2-2; the match to TRBD2 covers 11 bases. The J segment lost 5 bases and the V segment lost 6 bases, leaving 3 bases of the junction unmatched. The CDR3 length is 14 residues. The germline CDR1 and CDR2 sequences are SGHRS and YFSETQ. Here the CDR3 DNA reads TGCGCCAGCACCGCTAGCGGGGGGACCGGGGAGCTGTTTTTT. Its protein is CASTASGGTGELFF.

J is TRBJ2-7 and V is TRBV25-1; no definite D call. CDR3 size: 11 residues. Trimming cost V 0 bases and J 6 bases, with 3 bases left between them. The germline gives CDR1 MGHDK, CDR2 SYGVNS. The CDR3 DNA follows: TGTGCCAGCAGTGAATATGTCGAGCAGTACTTC. Translated, it gives CASSEYVEQYF.

The rearrangement uses TRBV20-1 and TRBJ2-1, with no clear D. V was clipped by 4 bases and J by 3 bases, with 1 base between them. In germline, CDR1 is DFQATT, CDR2 SNEGSKA (reference sequence). The length of the CDR3 is 10 residues. The chain's CDR3 is CSANYNEQFF. DNA for the CDR3: TGCAGTGCTAACTACAATGAGCAGTTCTTC.

Turning to this clone: A read error may account for a junction end that differs from germline. The DNA for the CDR3 is TGCGCCAGCAGCCAAGAAAGTTGGGGGACTAGCGGGGGCGTTCTCATCTTC. It yields the protein CASSQESWGTSGGVLIF. The rearrangement joins TRBV4-1 to TRBJ2-1; 14 bases match TRBD2. CDR1 MGHRA and CDR2 YSYEKL come from the germline V gene. The CDR3 is 17 amino acids.

V is TRBV7-9 and J is TRBJ2-3; a weak D match, TRBD1 (5 bases). The CDR3 runs 14 residues. V gave up 1 base and J gave up 1 base, with 6 bases separating them. Germline lookup yields CDR1 SEHNR and CDR2 FQNEAQ (reference sequence). The CDR3 sequence: CASSLEQGTDTQYF. CDR3 sequence (DNA): TGTGCCAGCAGCTTAGAACAGGGCACAGATACGCAGTATTTT.

This chain links TRBV4-2 with TRBJ2-7; TRBD2 matches 14 bases. V was clipped by 4 bases and J by 0 bases; unmatched bases: 8. Germline CDR1 reads LGHNA; CDR2 reads YNFKEQ. This CDR3 contains 18 residues. The CDR3 nucleotides are TGTGCCAGCAGCCCTGTGGGACTAGCGGGGGCACCCTCCTACGAGCAGTACTTC. Encoded protein: CASSPVGLAGAPSYEQYF.

The chain employs TRBV5-6 and TRBJ1-4; TRBD1 aligns across 7 bases. Germline V gene lookup returns CDR1 SGHDT and CDR2 YYEEEE. Trimming removed 2 bases from V and 0 bases from J; junction bases left unmatched: 4. The CDR3 length is 16 residues. CDR3: CASSLFGQATNEKLFF. DNA of the CDR3: TGTGCCAGCAGCTTATTTGGACAGGCAACTAATGAAAAACTGTTTTTT.

This chain links TRBV5-6 with TRBJ2-4; D is perhaps TRBD1 (6 bases). V lost 2 bases and J lost 2, with 14 bases in between. Germline CDR1 and CDR2: SGHDT and YYEEEE. The CDR3 extends over 16 amino acids. The CDR3 nucleotides read TGTGCCAGCAGCTTAGACCTTACAGGGTCCAAAAACATTCAGTACTTC. Its protein product is CASSLDLTGSKNIQYF.

This clone showed up just a few times. The chain is built from TRBV5-6 and TRBJ2-7; 10 bases are shared with TRBD1. CDR1 SGHDT and CDR2 YYEEEE come from the germline V gene. This CDR3 is 15 amino acids long. The trim removed 5 bases at V and 1 base at J, leaving 6 bases unmatched. The CDR3 reads CASRTAGQGSYEQYF. The CDR3 DNA reads TGTGCCAGCAGGACAGCGGGACAGGGGTCCTACGAGCAGTACTTC.

The chain is built from TRBV5-4 and TRBJ2-1, with D possibly being TRBD2 (5 bases). Germline CDR1 is SGHNT and CDR2 is YYREEE (reference sequence). The CDR3 covers 15 residues. V was trimmed by 4 bases and J by 9 bases, leaving 20 bases between them. The CDR3 loop reads CASSPGSLQTGEQFF. The CDR3, as DNA: TGTGCCAGCAGCCCGGGGTCCCTCCAGACTGGTGAGCAGTTCTTC.